Listed here are 5 T cell receptor beta chains from one sample, sequenced in a study of T cells after yellow fever vaccination. TCRdb called the 5' RACE reads again in MiXCR, with one record for every CDR3 protein. This sample has 400,000 or so distinct CDR3 sequences, with about 17% found just once. Sequenced here: PBMCs, sampled before the yellow fever booster vaccination. Receptor source: a man between 18 and 35 years old who received the YFV17D yellow fever vaccine.

The chain recombines TRBV29-1 with TRBJ1-4; D remains ambiguous. CDR1 and CDR2 (germline): SQVTM, ANQGSEA. The CDR3 spans 15 residues. V was pared by 2 bases and J by 4 bases, with 14 bases between. The CDR3 DNA is TGCAGCGTTGAAATGACCGACCAATTTAATGAAAAACTGTTTTTT. The encoded protein is CSVEMTDQFNEKLFF.

V usage is TRBV3-1 and J usage is TRBJ1-1, with D maybe TRBD1 (5 bases). The CDR3 spans 12 residues. The V gene lost 7 bases and the J gene lost 6 bases, with 12 bases spanning the gap. CDR1 LGHDT and CDR2 YNNKEL come from the germline V gene (reference sequence). The CDR3 sequence: CASTLEGSEAFF. CDR3 DNA: TGTGCCAGCACCTTAGAGGGGTCTGAAGCTTTCTTT. The full variable domain, completed using reference TRBV3-1 and TRBJ1-1, is DTAVSQTPKYLVTQMGNDKSIKCEQNLGHDTMYWYKQDSKKFLKIMFSYNNKELIINETVPNRFSPKSPDKAHLNLHINSLELGDSAVYFCASTLEGSEAFFGQGTRLTVV.

V usage is TRBV28 and J usage is TRBJ1-2; no reliable D call. From germline, CDR1 is MDHEN and CDR2 SYDVKM. V was trimmed by 6 bases and J by 8 bases, leaving 7 bases between them. This CDR3 has 10 residues. The CDR3 loop is CASRQGGYTF. In DNA, the CDR3 is TGTGCCAGCAGACAAGGAGGCTACACCTTC.

V gene TRBV6-5 combines with J gene TRBJ1-5; 7 nucleotides agree with TRBD1. There are 16 residues in the CDR3. The ends lost 4 bases at V and 3 bases at J; junction bases unmatched: 9. Germline V gene data show CDR1 as MNHEY and CDR2 as SVGAGI. CDR3 nucleotide sequence: TGTGCCAGCAGTTCCGTAGGACAGGCACCCAATCAGCCCCAGCATTTT. Amino acids: CASSSVGQAPNQPQHF.

V is TRBV6-6 and J is TRBJ1-6; maybe TRBD1 (5 bases). The CDR3 spans 14 residues. Germline V gene lookup returns CDR1 MNHNY and CDR2 SVGAGI (reference sequence). Trimming stripped 1 base from V and 7 bases from J, with 8 bases between. This CDR3 reads CASSYWGENSPLHF. In DNA, the CDR3 is TGTGCCAGCAGTTACTGGGGGGAAAATTCACCCCTCCACTTT.